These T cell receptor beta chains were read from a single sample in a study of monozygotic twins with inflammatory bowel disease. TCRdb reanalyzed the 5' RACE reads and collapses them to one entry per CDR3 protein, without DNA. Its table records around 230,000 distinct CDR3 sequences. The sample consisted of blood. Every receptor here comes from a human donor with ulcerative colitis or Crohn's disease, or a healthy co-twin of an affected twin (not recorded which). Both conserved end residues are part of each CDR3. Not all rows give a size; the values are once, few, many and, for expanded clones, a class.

CSALGQFFRRNYGYTF,TRBJ1-2,TRBV20-1,16,-
CASSPRTEPYGYTF,TRBJ1-2,TRBV7-9,14,-
CASSLGAGASYNEQFF,TRBJ2-1,TRBV7-9,16,-
CASTQNQETQYF,TRBJ2-5,TRBV5-1,12,-
CASSQGGALRGYEQYF,TRBJ2-7,TRBV7-2,16,-
CASSLEGAGYTF,TRBJ1-2,TRBV5-1,12,-
CASASGNTIYF,TRBJ1-3,TRBV5-1,11,-
CASSQDSLTRRTTQYF,TRBJ2-5,TRBV3-1,16,-
CASSPGQQGYTF,TRBJ1-2,TRBV7-9,12,-
CSVSTGQGSNEQFF,TRBJ2-1,TRBV29-1,14,-
CASRHFLKGMNTEAFF,TRBJ1-1,TRBV11-2,16,-
CASSEYQGGPDTQYF,TRBJ2-3,TRBV6-1,15,-
CSAIWTGAPYNEQFF,TRBJ2-1,TRBV20-1,15,-
CASSQDRLSLNEQFF,TRBJ2-1,TRBV4-1,15,-
CASSFTPGSSGNTIYF,TRBJ1-3,TRBV5-1,16,-
CASSAYSGGLYEQYF,TRBJ2-7,TRBV6-1,15,-
CASSLAANTEAFF,TRBJ1-1,TRBV27,13,-
CASSLRMGSDEQYF,TRBJ2-7,TRBV5-1,14,-
CASSLLGQVSTEAFF,TRBJ1-1,TRBV12-3/TRBV12-4,15,-
CASSYRDGGSPLHF,TRBJ1-6,TRBV6-5,14,-
CASSPRIGTEQETQYF,TRBJ2-5,TRBV18,16,-
CASSLGDGRNEKLFF,TRBJ1-4,TRBV12-3/TRBV12-4,15,-
CASSRREGYEQYF,TRBJ2-7,TRBV19,13,-
CASSQVLGGPGTDTQYF,TRBJ2-3,TRBV4-1,17,-
CASSFGTGEGKAFF,TRBJ1-1,TRBV11-2,14,-
CASSLGDYPTGELFF,TRBJ2-2,TRBV5-5,15,-
CSGGQSGTDTQYF,TRBJ2-3,TRBV20-1,13,-
CASSLEGWGTEAFF,TRBJ1-1,TRBV5-1,14,-
CASSPWDRNEKLFF,TRBJ1-4,TRBV9,14,-
CASSFDVTTEAFF,TRBJ1-1,TRBV5-1,13,-
CATSRKLAGINTGELFF,TRBJ2-2,TRBV15,17,-
CASSSTQGLYYGYTF,TRBJ1-2,TRBV12-3/TRBV12-4,15,-
CASSLASRAYEQYF,TRBJ2-7,TRBV5-1,14,-
CASSPEGLPEAFF,TRBJ1-1,TRBV6-5,13,-
CASSHDPNQPQHF,TRBJ1-5,TRBV12-3/TRBV12-4,13,-
CASSPQREVYQETQYF,TRBJ2-5,TRBV12-3/TRBV12-4,16,-
CASSQPERAQYF,TRBJ2-5,TRBV4-1,12,-
CASSPGALGQNYGYTF,TRBJ1-2,TRBV12-3/TRBV12-4,16,-
CSVGTRLTGELFF,TRBJ2-2,TRBV29-1,13,-
CASTVGETQYF,TRBJ2-5,TRBV19,11,-
CASSLGTHKDTQYF,TRBJ2-3,TRBV7-9,14,-
CASSLDPGQGPAEAFF,TRBJ1-1,TRBV7-9,16,-
CASSIWAGELFF,TRBJ2-2,TRBV19,12,-
CSASRQNNEQFF,TRBJ2-1,TRBV20-1,12,-
CASSFQETQYF,TRBJ2-5,TRBV5-1,11,medium-sized
CASSFSQGAPEAFF,TRBJ1-1,TRBV12-3/TRBV12-4,14,-
CATSLRTGGTDTQYF,TRBJ2-3,TRBV15,15,-
CASSPSSGGPSDTQYF,TRBJ2-3,TRBV12-3/TRBV12-4,16,-
CASSSQTVSGNTIYF,TRBJ1-3,TRBV7-9,15,-
CASRTDRAADNSPLHF,TRBJ1-6,TRBV27,16,-
CSARGTSSYEQYF,TRBJ2-7,TRBV20-1,13,-
CASSLRLAGVNEQFF,TRBJ2-1,TRBV5-1,15,-
CATSLSQTNGYTF,TRBJ1-2,TRBV15,13,-
CASRSGTGNQPQHF,TRBJ1-5,TRBV5-5,14,-
CASRGGATGELFF,TRBJ2-2,TRBV12-3/TRBV12-4,13,-
CASSDWRGAETQYF,TRBJ2-5,TRBV5-5,14,-
CASSRGPRHTEAFF,TRBJ1-1,TRBV12-3/TRBV12-4,14,-